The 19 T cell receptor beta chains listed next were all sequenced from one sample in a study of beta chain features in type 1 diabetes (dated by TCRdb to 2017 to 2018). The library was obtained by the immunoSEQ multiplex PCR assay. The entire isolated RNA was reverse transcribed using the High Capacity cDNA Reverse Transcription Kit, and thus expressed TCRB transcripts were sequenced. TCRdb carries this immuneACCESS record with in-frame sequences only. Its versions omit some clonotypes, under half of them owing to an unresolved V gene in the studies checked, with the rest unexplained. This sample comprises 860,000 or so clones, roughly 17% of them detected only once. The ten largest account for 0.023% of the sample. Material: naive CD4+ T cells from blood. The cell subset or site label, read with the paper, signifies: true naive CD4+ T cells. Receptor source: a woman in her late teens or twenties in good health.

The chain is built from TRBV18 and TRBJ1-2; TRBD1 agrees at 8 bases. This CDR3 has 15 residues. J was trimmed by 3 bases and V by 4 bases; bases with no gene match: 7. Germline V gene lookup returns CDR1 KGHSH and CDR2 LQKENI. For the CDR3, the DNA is TGTGCCAGCTCACTGCAGGGGGCTGCGGACTATGGCTACACCTTC. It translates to CASSLQGAADYGYTF.

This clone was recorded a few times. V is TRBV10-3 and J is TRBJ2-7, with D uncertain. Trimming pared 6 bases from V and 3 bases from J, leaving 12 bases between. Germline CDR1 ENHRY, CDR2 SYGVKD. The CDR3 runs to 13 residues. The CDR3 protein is CAIREGPSYEQYF. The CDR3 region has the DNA TGTGCCATCAGGGAAGGTCCGAGCTACGAGCAGTACTTC.

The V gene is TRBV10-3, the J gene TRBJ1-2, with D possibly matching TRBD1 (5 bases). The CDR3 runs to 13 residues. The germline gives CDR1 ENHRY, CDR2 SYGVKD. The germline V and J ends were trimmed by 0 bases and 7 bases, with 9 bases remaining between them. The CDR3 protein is CAISESGAAGYTF. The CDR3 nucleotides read TGTGCCATCAGTGAGTCAGGGGCGGCTGGCTACACCTTC.

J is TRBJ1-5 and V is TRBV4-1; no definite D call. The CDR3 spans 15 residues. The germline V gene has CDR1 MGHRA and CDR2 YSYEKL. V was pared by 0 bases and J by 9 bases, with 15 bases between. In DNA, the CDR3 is TGCGCCAGCAGCCAAGAAGGAAGACCACCTGGGCCCCAGCATTTT. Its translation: CASSQEGRPPGPQHF.

The CDR3, as DNA: TGTGCCAGCAGTCGCAAATTTTCGGGACAGGGATCCAAAAAACTGTTTTTT. This codes for CASSRKFSGQGSKKLFF. This chain links TRBV27 with TRBJ1-4; TRBD1 aligns across 9 bases. The germline CDR1 and CDR2 sequences are MNHEY and SMNVEV (reference sequence). The J segment lost 9 bases and the V segment lost 5 bases, leaving 16 bases of the junction unmatched. This CDR3 comprises 17 residues.

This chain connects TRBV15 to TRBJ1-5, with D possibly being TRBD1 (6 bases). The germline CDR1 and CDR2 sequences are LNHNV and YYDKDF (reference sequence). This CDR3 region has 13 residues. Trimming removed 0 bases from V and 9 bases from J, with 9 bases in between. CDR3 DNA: TGTGCCACCAGCAGAGATCTGGGGGCGCCCCAGCATTTT. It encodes CATSRDLGAPQHF.

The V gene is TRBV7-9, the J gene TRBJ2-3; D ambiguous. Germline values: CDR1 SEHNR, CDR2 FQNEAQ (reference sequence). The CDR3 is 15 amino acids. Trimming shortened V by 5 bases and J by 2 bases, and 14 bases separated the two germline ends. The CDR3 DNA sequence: TGTGCCAGCAGCCCCTTTGGGAATCCCACAGATACGCAGTATTTT. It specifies CASSPFGNPTDTQYF.

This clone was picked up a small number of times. The CDR3 nucleotides read TGTGCCATTCGCGGGAGCGAGTACGGGGAGCTGTTTTTT. This sequence encodes CAIRGSEYGELFF. The chain employs TRBV28 and TRBJ2-2; the match to TRBD2 covers 7 bases. CDR1 and CDR2 (germline): MDHEN, SYDVKM. V gave up 10 bases and J gave up 7 bases; unmatched junction bases: 9. This CDR3 spans 13 amino acids. Full variable domain (missing parts from reference TRBV28 and TRBJ2-2): DVKVTQSSRYLVKRTGEKVFLECVQDMDHENMFWYRQDPGLGLRLIYFSYDVKMKEKGDIPEGYSVSREKKERFSLILESASTNQTSMYLCAIRGSEYGELFFGEGSRLTVL.

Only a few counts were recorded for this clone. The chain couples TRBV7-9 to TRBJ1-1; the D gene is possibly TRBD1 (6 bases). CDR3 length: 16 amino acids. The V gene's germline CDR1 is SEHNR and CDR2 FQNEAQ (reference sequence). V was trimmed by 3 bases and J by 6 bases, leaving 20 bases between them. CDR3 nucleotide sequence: TGTGCCAGCAGCTTGAAATCGACAGGCAGCGGGTCTGAAGCTTTCTTT. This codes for CASSLKSTGSGSEAFF.

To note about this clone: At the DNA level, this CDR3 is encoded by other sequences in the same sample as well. CDR3 amino acids: CASSPRGYEQYF. In DNA form, the CDR3 reads TGTGCCAGCAGTCCCCGGGGATACGAGCAGTACTTC. The chain is built from TRBV28 and TRBJ2-7, with a possible D match to TRBD2 (5 bases). The CDR3 spans 12 residues. Germline V gene data show CDR1 as MDHEN and CDR2 as SYDVKM. The V end lost 5 bases, the J end lost 4 bases, and 9 bases lay between the germline ends.

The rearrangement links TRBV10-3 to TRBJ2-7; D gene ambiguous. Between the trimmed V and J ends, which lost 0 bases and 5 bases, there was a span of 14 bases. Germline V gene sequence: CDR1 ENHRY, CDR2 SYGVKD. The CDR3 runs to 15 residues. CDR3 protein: CAISESGGVKNEQYF. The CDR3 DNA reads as TGTGCCATCAGTGAGTCGGGTGGGGTTAAGAACGAGCAGTACTTC.

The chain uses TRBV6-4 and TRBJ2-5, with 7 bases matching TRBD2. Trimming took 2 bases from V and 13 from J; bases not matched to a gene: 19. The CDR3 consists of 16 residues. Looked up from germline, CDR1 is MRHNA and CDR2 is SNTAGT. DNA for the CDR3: TGTGCCAGCAGTGACACCCGACTAGCTCGGTCCTACGAGCCGTACTTC. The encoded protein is CASSDTRLARSYEPYF.

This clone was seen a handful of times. CDR3 DNA: TGTGCCAGCAGCTTTAATTCCGGGGGGTACGAGCAGTACTTC. This translates into CASSFNSGGYEQYF. The chain recombines TRBV11-2 with TRBJ2-7; 7 nucleotides match TRBD2. Germline CDR1 reads SGHAT; CDR2 reads FQNNGV. The V segment lost 3 bases and the J segment 4 bases; nucleotides outside the gene matches: 6. The CDR3 totals 14 residues.

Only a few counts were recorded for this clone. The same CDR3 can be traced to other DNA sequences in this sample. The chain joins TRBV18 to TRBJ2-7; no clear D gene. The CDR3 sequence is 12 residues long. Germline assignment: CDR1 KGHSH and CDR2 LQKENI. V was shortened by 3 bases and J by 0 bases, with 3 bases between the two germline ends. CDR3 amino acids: CASSPSSYEQYF. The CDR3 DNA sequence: TGTGCCAGCTCACCCAGCTCCTACGAGCAGTACTTC.

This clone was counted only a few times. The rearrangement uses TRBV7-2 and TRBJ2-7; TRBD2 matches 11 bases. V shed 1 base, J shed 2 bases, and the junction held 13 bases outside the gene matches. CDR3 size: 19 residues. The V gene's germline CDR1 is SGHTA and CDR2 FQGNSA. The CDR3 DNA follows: TGTGCCAGCAGCTTAGGTTTCGATCATAGCGGGAGGGCGGCCTACGAGCAGTACTTC. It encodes CASSLGFDHSGRAAYEQYF.

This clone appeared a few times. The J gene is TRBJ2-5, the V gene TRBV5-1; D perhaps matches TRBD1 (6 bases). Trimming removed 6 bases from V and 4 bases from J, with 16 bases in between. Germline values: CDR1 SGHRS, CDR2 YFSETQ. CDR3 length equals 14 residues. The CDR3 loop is CASKGQISGETQYF. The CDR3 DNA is TGCGCCAGCAAAGGACAGATTTCTGGAGAGACCCAGTACTTC.

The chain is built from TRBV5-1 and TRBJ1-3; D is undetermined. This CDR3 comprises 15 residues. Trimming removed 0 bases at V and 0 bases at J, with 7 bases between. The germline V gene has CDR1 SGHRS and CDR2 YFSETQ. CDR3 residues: CASSLDTRSGNTIYF. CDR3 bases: TGCGCCAGCAGCTTGGACACCCGCTCTGGAAACACCATATATTTT. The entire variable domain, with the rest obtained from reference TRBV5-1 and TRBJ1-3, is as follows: KAGVTQTPRYLIKTRGQQVTLSCSPISGHRSVSWYQQTPGQGLQFLFEYFSETQRNKGNFPGRFSGRQFSNSRSEMNVSTLELGDSALYLCASSLDTRSGNTIYFGEGSWLTVV.

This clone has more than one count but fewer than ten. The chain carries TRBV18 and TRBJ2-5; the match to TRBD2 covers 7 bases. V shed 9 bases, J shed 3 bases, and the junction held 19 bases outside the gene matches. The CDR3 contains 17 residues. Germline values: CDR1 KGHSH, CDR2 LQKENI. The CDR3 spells CASHPGRAGAVKETQYF. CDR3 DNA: TGTGCCAGTCATCCTGGCCGGGCGGGAGCTGTAAAAGAGACCCAGTACTTC. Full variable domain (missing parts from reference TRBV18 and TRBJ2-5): NAGVMQNPRHLVRRRGQEARLRCSPMKGHSHVYWYRQLPEEGLKFMVYLQKENIIDESGMPKERFSAEFPKEGPSILRIQQVVRGDSAAYFCASHPGRAGAVKETQYFGPGTRLLVL.

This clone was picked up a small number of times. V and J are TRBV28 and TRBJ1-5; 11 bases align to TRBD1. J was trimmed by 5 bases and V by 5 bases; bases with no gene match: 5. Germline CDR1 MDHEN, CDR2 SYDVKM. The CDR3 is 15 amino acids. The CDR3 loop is CASSTLGQGDQPQHF. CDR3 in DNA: TGTGCCAGCAGTACCCTGGGACAGGGGGATCAGCCCCAGCATTTT.